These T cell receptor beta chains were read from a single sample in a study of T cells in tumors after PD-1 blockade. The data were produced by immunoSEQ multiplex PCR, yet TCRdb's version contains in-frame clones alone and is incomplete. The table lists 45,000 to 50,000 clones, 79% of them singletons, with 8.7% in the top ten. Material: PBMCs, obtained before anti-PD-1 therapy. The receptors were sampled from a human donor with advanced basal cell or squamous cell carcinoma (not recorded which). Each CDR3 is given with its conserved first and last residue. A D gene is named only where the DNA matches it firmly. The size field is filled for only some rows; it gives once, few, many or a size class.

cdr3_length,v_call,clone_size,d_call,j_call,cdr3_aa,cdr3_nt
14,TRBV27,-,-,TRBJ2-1,CASSRGRLYNEQFF,TGTGCCAGCAGCCGGGGACGGCTATACAATGAGCAGTTCTTC
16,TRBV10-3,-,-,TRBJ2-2,CAISELSVHQGGELFF,TGTGCCATCAGTGAGTTATCGGTGCACCAGGGCGGGGAGCTGTTTTTT
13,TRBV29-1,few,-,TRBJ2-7,CSVEQGSFGEQYF,TGCAGCGTTGAACAGGGATCCTTTGGCGAGCAGTACTTC
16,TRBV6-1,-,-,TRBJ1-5,CASSAFKAGGGGPQHF,TGTGCCAGCAGTGCTTTCAAGGCGGGGGGGGGCGGGCCCCAGCATTTT
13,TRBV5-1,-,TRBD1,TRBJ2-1,CASRDREINEQFF,TGCGCCAGCAGGGACAGGGAGATTAATGAGCAGTTCTTC
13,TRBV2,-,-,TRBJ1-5,CASTRELDQPQHF,TGTGCCAGCACTAGGGAACTGGATCAGCCCCAGCATTTT
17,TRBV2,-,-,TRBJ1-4,CASTRLRGAGTNEKLFF,TGTGCCAGCACTCGATTGAGGGGGGCAGGAACTAATGAAAAACTGTTTTTT
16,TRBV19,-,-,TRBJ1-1,CASSISGRWRDDEAFF,TGTGCCAGTAGTATATCTGGCCGTTGGCGTGATGATGAAGCTTTCTTT
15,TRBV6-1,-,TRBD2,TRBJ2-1,CASSKLAGANNEQFF,TGTGCCAGCAGTAAACTAGCGGGGGCCAACAATGAGCAGTTCTTC
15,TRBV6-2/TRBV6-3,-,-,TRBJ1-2,CASSYPQGRSRGYTF,TGTGCCAGCAGTTACCCACAGGGACGGTCTCGCGGCTACACCTTC
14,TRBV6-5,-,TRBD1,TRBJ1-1,CASSKDRENTEAFF,TGTGCCAGCAGTAAGGACAGGGAGAACACTGAAGCTTTCTTT
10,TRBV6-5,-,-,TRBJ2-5,CASEWETQYF,TGTGCCAGCGAATGGGAGACCCAGTACTTC
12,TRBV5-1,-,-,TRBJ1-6,CASREPNSPLHF,TGCGCCAGCAGAGAACCTAATTCACCCCTCCACTTT
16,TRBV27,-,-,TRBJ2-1,CASSPLLISAGNEQFF,TGTGCCAGCAGTCCCCTCCTCATTAGCGCGGGCAATGAGCAGTTCTTC
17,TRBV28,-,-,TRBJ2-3,CASSLPGERGRTDTQYF,TGTGCCAGCAGTTTACCCGGAGAACGGGGACGCACAGATACGCAGTATTTT
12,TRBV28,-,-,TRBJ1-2,CASTSSGGGYTF,TGTGCCAGCACATCGTCCGGGGGTGGCTACACCTTC